The clone carrying this T cell receptor beta chain was seen repeatedly, ten times or more. Amplified TCR beta CDR3 regions came from RNA transcripts. When the TCR CDR3 underwent first-round RT-PCR, the HTBI primer set was used. TCRdb analysed the multiplex PCR reads with MiXCR anew, one entry per CDR3 protein. Of under 600,000 distinct CDR3 sequences in the sample, 15% to 20% were seen once. This sample was included in a study of T cells in Graves' hyperthyroidism and ophthalmopathy. In the ophthalmopathy cohort, Clinical Activity Score was at least 3, NOSPECS grade at least 4, and duration under 3 months. Uncontrolled infection, other autoimmune disease, pregnancy or lactation disqualified patients from enrolment. The CDR3 contains 13 residues. The V end lost 1 base, the J end lost 7 bases, and 10 bases lay between the germline ends. The V gene's germline CDR1 is MNHNY and CDR2 SVGAGI (reference sequence).

The V call is TRBV6-6, the J call TRBJ1-2, with D uncertain. Sequencing was performed on blood. The clonotype was recovered from a woman in her thirties or forties with Graves' ophthalmopathy. CDR3 residues: CASSYFGEIGYTF. CDR3 coding DNA: TGTGCCAGCAGTTACTTCGGGGAGATTGGCTACACCTTC.